Here is one T cell receptor (beta chain) with its context. Its antigen is not known. The data belong to a study of T cell clusters in autoimmune cytopenias. Study outcomes and limitations: TRB repertoire shifts in secondary cytopenia and chronic lymphocytic leukemia mostly reflected lymphoma, not autoimmunity.

TRB amplification used approximately 250 ng of peripheral blood genomic DNA. The CDR3 extends over 14 amino acids. Germline CDR1 reads MRHNA; CDR2 reads SNTAGT. TRB was amplified by touch-down multiplex PCR, primer pools A and B combined. TCRdb re-called the multiplex PCR reads and gives one entry per CDR3 protein, without DNA. The specimen's table records several thousand distinct CDR3 sequences. These data were also filed under a second study, of T cell repertoires in aging, cancer and after chemotherapy. That work adds: In cancer patients, declining TCR diversity with age involved lost richness and lost evenness. Rebound thymic output was suggested by rising median generation probability during chemotherapy in each cancer cohort.

Material: peripheral blood. This chain joins TRBV6-4 and TRBJ2-3; lacking DNA, the TRBD2 call made by TCRdb goes unchecked. This clonotype was obtained from a human donor with an autoimmune cytopenia or autoimmune hepatitis (not recorded which). CDR3 amino acids: CASSLAGGRDTQYF.